This is a list of T cell receptor beta chains from one sample in a study of cytomegalovirus exposure and HLA in healthy donors. TCRdb keeps only in-frame clones here, not all; method: immunoSEQ multiplex PCR. Of 150,000 to 200,000 clones in the sample, roughly 77% are singletons; the top ten hold over 0.95%. The sample was PBMCs. Every receptor here comes from a woman aged 25 to 39 in good health and CMV-seronegative. CDR3s include the opening cysteine and the closing phenylalanine or tryptophan. Fields, in order: D gene, clone size, V gene, J gene, CDR3 protein, CDR3 DNA. A D gene is named only where the DNA matches it firmly. Some rows mark clone size as missing; the rest say once, few, many or name a class of expanded clone.

>TRBD2|-|TRBV2|TRBJ2-3
CASTSGRTDTQYF
TGTGCCAGCACTAGCGGGCGCACAGATACGCAGTATTTT
>-|-|TRBV5-4|TRBJ2-6
CASSLAPRGSGANVLTF
TGTGCCAGCAGCTTGGCTCCTCGGGGGTCTGGGGCCAACGTCCTGACTTTC
>-|-|TRBV5-1|TRBJ2-5
CASNPGIQRQETQYF
TGCGCCAGCAACCCGGGGATCCAACGGCAAGAGACCCAGTACTTC
>-|-|TRBV30|TRBJ2-3
CAWAAGSPRDTQYF
TGTGCCTGGGCCGCGGGCAGCCCTAGGGATACGCAGTATTTT
>-|-|TRBV29-1|TRBJ2-5
CSVVGQAGETQYF
TGCAGCGTGGTAGGACAGGCGGGGGAGACCCAGTACTTC
>TRBD1|-|TRBV11-2|TRBJ2-4
CASSLLGDRGGAKNIQYF
TGTGCCAGCAGCTTATTAGGCGACAGGGGGGGAGCCAAAAACATTCAGTACTTC
>-|-|TRBV28|TRBJ1-2
CASSRLVDYGYTF
TGTGCCAGCAGTCGGTTGGTGGACTATGGCTACACCTTC
>-|-|TRBV11-2|TRBJ1-6
CASSLVLRHGGKSPLHF
TGTGCCAGCAGCTTAGTCCTCCGACACGGGGGTAAATCACCCCTCCACTTT
>TRBD1|-|TRBV15|TRBJ1-1
CATSRGQGEAFF
TGTGCCACCAGCAGAGGACAGGGGGAAGCTTTCTTT
>-|-|TRBV19|TRBJ1-5
CASSSGPNQPQHF
TGTGCCAGTAGTTCAGGGCCGAATCAGCCCCAGCATTTT
>TRBD1|few|TRBV28|TRBJ1-2
CASSWRDSYGYTF
TGTGCCAGCAGTTGGAGGGACAGCTATGGCTACACCTTC
>TRBD1|-|TRBV18|TRBJ1-4
CASSRTPGGREKLFF
TGTGCCAGCTCACGTACGCCAGGGGGCAGGGAAAAACTGTTTTTT
>TRBD1|-|TRBV7-8|TRBJ1-5
CASSFGQGPNQPQHF
TGTGCCAGCAGCTTTGGACAGGGGCCGAATCAGCCCCAGCATTTT
>TRBD2|few|TRBV6-1|TRBJ2-2
CAGNLGGGTGELFF
TGTGCCGGCAATCTTGGGGGGGGCACCGGGGAGCTGTTTTTT
>-|many|TRBV5-1|TRBJ2-7
CASSPDSSYEQYF
TGCGCCAGCAGCCCAGACTCCTCCTACGAGCAGTACTTC
>TRBD1|-|TRBV5-6|TRBJ1-2
CASSFGTVIYGYTF
TGTGCCAGCAGCTTCGGGACAGTTATCTATGGCTACACCTTC
>TRBD2|-|TRBV28|TRBJ2-7
CASSLQRGAFSYEQYF
TGTGCCAGCAGTTTACAGCGGGGGGCTTTTTCCTACGAGCAGTACTTC
>-|-|TRBV7-9|TRBJ1-6
CASSVLGAHLHF
TGTGCCAGCAGCGTATTAGGGGCGCACCTCCACTTT
>TRBD2|-|TRBV30|TRBJ2-7
CAWSQINGGLAGNYEQYF
TGTGCCTGGAGTCAAATAAACGGAGGACTAGCGGGAAATTACGAGCAGTACTTC
>-|-|TRBV5-1|TRBJ2-6
CASSLAENSGANVLTF
TGCGCCAGCAGCTTGGCCGAGAACTCTGGGGCCAACGTCCTGACTTTC
>TRBD1|-|TRBV19|TRBJ1-1
CASSRVGGRSEAFF
TGTGCCAGTAGCCGCGTAGGGGGCAGGAGTGAAGCTTTCTTT
>TRBD2|-|TRBV5-1|TRBJ2-1
CASSHGLAINNEQFF
TGCGCCAGCAGCCATGGACTAGCGATAAACAATGAGCAGTTCTTC
>-|-|TRBV7-8|TRBJ2-3
CASSALDGGSTDTQYF
TGTGCCAGCAGCGCCCTAGACGGCGGAAGCACAGATACGCAGTATTTT
>-|once|TRBV6-1|TRBJ2-2
CASRPQSGELFF
TGTGCCAGCAGGCCACAGTCCGGGGAGCTGTTTTTT
>TRBD1|-|TRBV28|TRBJ1-1
CASSLRTGALSMNTEAFF
TGTGCCAGCAGTTTAAGGACAGGCGCCCTCAGTATGAACACTGAAGCTTTCTTT
>TRBD1|few|TRBV11-3|TRBJ1-2
CASSLEGGRGYTF
TGTGCCAGCAGCTTAGAAGGGGGCAGGGGCTACACCTTC
>TRBD1|-|TRBV13|TRBJ1-2
CASSQGTALSGYTF
TGTGCCAGCAGCCAGGGGACAGCCCTTAGTGGCTACACCTTC
>TRBD1|-|TRBV25-1|TRBJ2-7
CASSEAYTGTGDSYEQYF
TGTGCCAGCAGTGAAGCATACACCGGGACAGGGGATTCCTACGAGCAGTACTTC
>TRBD1|-|TRBV27|TRBJ2-2
CASSRTGAVVFF
TGTGCCAGCAGTCGGACAGGGGCGGTGGTGTTTTTT
>-|-|TRBV27|TRBJ1-1
CASSFNRNTEAFF
TGTGCCAGCAGTTTTAACAGAAACACTGAAGCTTTCTTT
>-|-|TRBV7-9|TRBJ2-7
CASSLDRERPYEQYF
TGTGCCAGCAGCTTAGACCGGGAGCGGCCCTACGAGCAGTACTTC
>TRBD1|many|TRBV6-5|TRBJ1-6
CASSNGDRGSSPLHF
TGTGCCAGCAGTAACGGGGACAGGGGAAGCTCACCCCTCCACTTT
>-|-|TRBV9|TRBJ1-5
CASNPGGSNQPQHF
TGTGCCAGCAACCCGGGGGGGAGCAATCAGCCCCAGCATTTT
>-|-|TRBV5-1|TRBJ1-2
CASSLSRDYGYTF
TGCGCCAGCAGCTTGTCCCGCGACTATGGCTACACCTTC
>-|few|TRBV29-1|TRBJ1-2
CSVASGNGYTF
TGCAGCGTTGCTTCAGGGAATGGCTACACCTTC
>TRBD1|few|TRBV19|TRBJ1-2
CATAETGRYGYTF
TGTGCCACCGCCGAGACAGGGAGATATGGCTACACCTTC
>-|-|TRBV28|TRBJ1-2
CASNIDRNYGYTF
TGTGCCAGCAACATTGACAGAAACTATGGCTACACCTTC
>-|once|TRBV30|TRBJ1-1
CAWQRDLNTEAFF
TGTGCCTGGCAGCGGGACTTGAACACTGAAGCTTTCTTT
>-|-|TRBV4-1|TRBJ2-2
CASTDLNTGELFF
TGCGCCAGCACGGACTTGAACACCGGGGAGCTGTTTTTT
>TRBD2|-|TRBV19|TRBJ2-3
CASRGLAGTDTQYF
TGTGCCAGTAGGGGACTAGCGGGCACAGATACGCAGTATTTT
>-|-|TRBV2|TRBJ2-7
CASTNLGSYEQYF
TGTGCCAGCACCAACTTAGGGAGCTACGAGCAGTACTTC
>-|-|TRBV19|TRBJ1-5
CASSIQQGSNQPQHF
TGTGCCAGTAGTATACAGCAGGGGAGCAATCAGCCCCAGCATTTT
>TRBD2|-|TRBV25-1|TRBJ2-3
CASSGNPTSDHSTDTQYF
TGTGCCAGCAGTGGGAACCCCACTAGCGACCATAGCACAGATACGCAGTATTTT
>-|-|TRBV6-1|TRBJ1-5
CASSDPTGPPQHF
TGTGCCAGCAGTGACCCCACAGGGCCGCCCCAGCATTTT
>-|-|TRBV2|TRBJ1-2
CASGSGASLTYGYTF
TGTGCCAGTGGGTCCGGAGCCTCTCTGACCTATGGCTACACCTTC
>-|-|TRBV7-2|TRBJ1-1
CASSPGQRNTEAFF
TGTGCCAGCAGCCCTGGACAGAGGAACACTGAAGCTTTCTTT
>TRBD1|once|TRBV5-1|TRBJ2-5
CASSLGGTGFQETQYF
TGCGCCAGCAGCTTGGGCGGGACAGGGTTTCAAGAGACCCAGTACTTC
>-|-|TRBV6-5|TRBJ2-5
CASSVQGITQETQYF
TGTGCCAGCAGTGTTCAGGGCATAACCCAAGAGACCCAGTACTTC
>-|-|TRBV19|TRBJ2-7
CASSIGYRDYEQYF
TGTGCCAGTAGTATAGGGTACAGGGACTACGAGCAGTACTTC
>-|-|TRBV6-5|TRBJ2-4
CASSYSAGGQNIQYF
TGTGCCAGCAGTTACTCGGCAGGGGGGCAAAACATTCAGTACTTC